This T cell receptor beta chain is drawn from a study of response to subunit inactivated influenza vaccine. A single record per CDR3 protein comes from TCRdb applying MiXCR to the RT-PCR reads. The sample records 500,000 to 700,000 distinct CDR3 sequences, roughly a quarter being singletons. The CDR3 runs to 17 residues. V lost 4 bases and J lost 1, with 19 bases in between. Germline CDR1 and CDR2: SGHDN and FVKESK. The sample also formed part of further work on T cells expressing NK-cell markers. That source adds: cDNA encoding TCR beta was synthesized via 5'RACE template switching incorporating UMIs. A range of 1.0-7.0% of CD8+ T cells consisted of dominant NKG2C+ clonotypes in six donors.

The sequence derives from a man in his fifties or sixties who received an inactivated influenza vaccine. J is TRBJ2-5 and V is TRBV14; D is possibly TRBD1 or TRBD2 (5 bases each). The material sequenced was CD4+ T cells sorted from PBMCs, taken about 13 days after vaccination. The CDR3 DNA is TGTGCCAGCAGCCCAGGGATGGGACGGAGAAGCCAAGAGACCCAGTACTTC. Protein: CASSPGMGRRSQETQYF. The full variable domain, rest sourced from reference TRBV14 and TRBJ2-5, is EAGVTQFPSHSVIEKGQTVTLRCDPISGHDNLYWYRRVMGKEIKFLLHFVKESKQDESGMPNNRFLAERTGGTYSTLKVQPAELEDSGVYFCASSPGMGRRSQETQYFGPGTRLLVL.